This entry concerns a single T cell receptor beta chain. As yet, its antigen is unknown. Germline values: CDR1 KGHSH, CDR2 LQKENI. With 2 bases removed from V and 2 bases from J, the gap between germline ends came to 7 bases. The CDR3 length is 15 residues. Repertoires were generated with immunoSEQ multiplex PCR, while TCRdb's copy carries only in-frame clones and drops some. The sample lists about 5,600 clones, less than 70% occurring once. The data originate from a study of CD8 T cell repertoires and HIV-1 epitope variants. Study summary: Each of Twenty-five Gag and Nef epitope peptides stimulated a separate culture. The baseline condition was 1M T cells left uncultured.

This sequence originates from a male donor with HIV. Input material: cultured CD8+ T cells derived from PBMCs. J is TRBJ2-6 and V is TRBV18; a possible D gene is TRBD1 (6 bases). The CDR3 sequence is CASSPTGTGANVLTF. The CDR3 DNA reads TGTGCCAGCTCACCAACAGGGACTGGGGCCAACGTCCTGACTTTC.